Listed here is a single TCR beta chain. The data were taken from a study of CD8 T cells in Susac syndrome. Trimming removed 3 bases at V and 0 bases at J, with 12 bases between. The CDR3 contains 15 residues. CDR1 and CDR2 from the germline V gene are MNHEY and SMNVEV (reference sequence). Random hexamers were used to reverse transcribe an amount of 0.5 to 1 ug RNA. TCRdb ran MiXCR on the immunoSEQ multiplex PCR reads and lists one entry per CDR3 protein. The sample shows some 400,000 distinct CDR3 sequences, 75% to 90% of them seen only once. The sample taken for sequencing was CD8+ T cells from PBMCs. V usage is TRBV27 and J usage is TRBJ2-7; D possibly matches TRBD1 or TRBD2 (5 bases each). The origin of this receptor is a human donor with multiple sclerosis. The CDR3 is CASSLGTPSSYEQYF. The CDR3 nucleotides are TGTGCCAGCAGTTTGGGGACCCCGAGCTCCTACGAGCAGTACTTC.